A single TCR beta chain is shown here with its context. This clonotype was picked up a small number of times. Its antigen is unknown. Base qualities are not provided; no much larger clone lies one nucleotide away. TCR cDNA was made using 5'RACE template switching, a step that added a universal primer site and unique molecular identifiers. cDNA synthesis was primed from both the TCR alpha and TCR beta constant segments. Libraries were amplified in two PCR steps, with sample barcodes and sequencing adapters added in the second step. Libraries were sequenced on Illumina HiSeq 2500 (2x100 bp) or NovaSeq (2x150 bp). As for the authors' bioinformatics: MIGEC handled demultiplexing of reads and collapsing into UMI consensus sequences, while MiXCR performed V(D)J alignment. Clonotypes responding to the vaccine were identified with edgeR on replicate PBMC samples, with the criteria of FDR below 0.01 and a log2 fold change above 5 up to day 15. Each bulk clonotype received a CD4 or CD8 identity based on whether the sequenced CD4 or CD8 repertoire contained that clonotype at higher abundance. The public sequencing data were trimmed at Q25 with fastp and processed into clonotypes with MiXCR by TCRdb, which kept only in-frame beta chains. Each CDR3 protein appears once, grouped with its most common genes and DNA. TCRdb, not the original authors, processed these V and J calls. The sample table records hundreds of thousands of distinct CDR3 sequences; roughly an eighth of these occur just once. Together, the top ten hold under 15% of the sample.

In the germline V gene (reference sequence), CDR1 corresponds to LNHNV and CDR2 to YYDKDF. The V and J ends are trimmed by 3 bases and 2 bases, leaving 17 bases between them. The CDR3 covers 17 residues, taking in both the cysteine and the phenylalanine. Only the CDR3 DNA stays, 51 bases, in frame from base 1. This entry comes from a study of T cells after yellow fever vaccination (dated by TCRdb to between 2018 and 2021). Turning to the overall study: The SMART-Seq v4 Ultra Low Input RNA kit was used to prepare libraries from fractions with low cell numbers. To follow T-cell clones before and after both primary and booster YFV17D yellow fever vaccination, bulk TCR alpha and beta repertoires underwent longitudinal sequencing. Two healthy male donors, one aged 18 to 30 and one aged 30 to 40 years, made up the cohort. Bulk PBMC replicates and cell subsets were isolated from blood drawn at multiple timepoints before and after both primary and secondary immunization. The paper as a whole reports these results and caveats: A small fraction of clonotypes showed up in both the CD4 and CD8 compartments, probably as a result of convergent recombination. Computational filtering was needed because FACS-sorted repertoires could contain abundant contaminating clonotypes from the bulk population. The secondary T-cell response was found to be weaker but faster than the primary response, with a peak reached on day 5 rather than on day 15. Most clones expanded after primary vaccination were re-detected after the booster (about 95% of CD4 and approximately 88% of CD8), suggesting broad memory maintenance. Because only a couple of donors were included in the study, the extent to which the findings can be generalized is limited.

This specimen's treatment or condition label, per the study, means: live attenuated yellow fever vaccine strain. At every blood-draw timepoint, two biological replicates of bulk PBMCs were collected. PBMCs were isolated from peripheral blood using a standard Ficoll-Paque protocol. TriZol was used to extract RNA from bulk PBMCs, CD4 and CD8 fractions, and dextramer-positive and dextramer-negative fractions. Material: PBMCs, obtained on the day of the yellow fever booster vaccination. The sequence links TRBV15 to TRBJ1-3; the D gene lacks a confident call. The clonotype originates from a young man who received the YFV17D yellow fever vaccine. The bases are TGTGCCACCAGCAGGCAGAGACTAATCGAGGCTGGAAACACCATATATTTT. Protein translation: CATSRQRLIEAGNTIYF.